This TCR beta chain is from a study of T-cell memory formation after mild COVID-19. TCR alpha and TCR beta cDNA libraries carrying sample barcodes and UMIs were produced by 5'RACE using constant-segment primers. TCRdb ran MiXCR on the 5' RACE reads and lists one entry per CDR3 protein. This sample has 450,000 or so distinct CDR3 sequences, with around 20% found just once. V lost 1 base, J lost 1 base, and 8 bases lay in between. The length of the CDR3 is 14 residues. Germline values: CDR1 SGHRS, CDR2 YFSETQ. Sequenced sample: PBMCs or a T cell subset sorted from them (not recorded which). The TCR sequence derives from an adult woman who had mild COVID-19 (a few samples of this study predate the infection). Cell type and time point are not known. The chain has TRBV5-1 and TRBJ2-5; maybe TRBD2 (7 bases). The CDR3 here is CASSLRGAQETQYF. The CDR3 bases are TGCGCCAGCAGCTTGCGGGGGGCCCAAGAGACCCAGTACTTC. The full variable domain, with the rest looked up from reference TRBV5-1 and TRBJ2-5, is KAGVTQTPRYLIKTRGQQVTLSCSPISGHRSVSWYQQTPGQGLQFLFEYFSETQRNKGNFPGRFSGRQFSNSRSEMNVSTLELGDSALYLCASSLRGAQETQYFGPGTRLLVL.